This TCR beta chain was found in a study of T cells after yellow fever vaccination. Across the whole study: SMART-Seq v4 Ultra Low Input prepared libraries from low-cell fractions.

This clonotype has more than one count but fewer than ten. From the 5' RACE reads, TCRdb called clonotypes with MiXCR, one entry per CDR3 protein. The sample carries almost 600,000 distinct CDR3 sequences, approximately 13% recorded once. V lost 2 bases and J lost 0, with 7 bases in between. The CDR3 consists of 15 residues. CDR1 is SGHVS and CDR2 is FQNEAQ in the germline V gene. Sequenced material: PBMCs, taken on the day of the yellow fever booster vaccination. The chain uses TRBV7-8 and TRBJ2-2; D uncertain. This sequence originates from a man aged 25-45 years who received the YFV17D yellow fever vaccine. This CDR3 reads CASSLTAANTGELFF. CDR3 coding DNA: TGTGCCAGCAGCTTAACGGCGGCGAACACCGGGGAGCTGTTTTTT.